Listed here is a single T cell receptor (beta chain). Its antigen is as yet unknown. Sequenced by immunoSEQ multiplex PCR; TCRdb stores in-frame clones only, minus some. The sample consists of about 410,000 clones, about 90% of them appearing once. Treatment: 15 to 20 received Ad26.COV2.S at low or high dose, single or two shots; roughly five received placebo; per-sample allocation not given. Day 63 after the first vaccine or placebo injection was the time point for sampling. An Ad26 vector was used to express Wuhan-strain SARS-CoV-2 spike as the vaccine. This record belongs to a study of Ad26.COV2.S vaccination and SARS-CoV-2 variants. On the study more broadly: Ad26.COV2.S shots went into the muscle once or twice, 56 days apart.

Study findings and constraints: There was a possibility that the TCR breadth and depth analyses underestimated total T cell responses.

Per germline, CDR1 MDHEN and CDR2 SYDVKM. The CDR3 runs to 15 residues. Trimming shortened V by 5 bases and J by 1 base, and 12 bases separated the two germline ends. The chain joins TRBV28 to TRBJ1-5, with D maybe TRBD1 (6 bases). This specimen was peripheral blood, taken in a trial of Ad26.COV2.S vaccine versus placebo. This TCR was sampled from a person between 18 and 59 years old who received the Ad26.COV2.S COVID-19 vaccine or a placebo. CDR3 protein: CASSKGGPSNQPQHF. The CDR3 DNA is TGTGCCAGCAGTAAGGGGGGTCCGAGCAATCAGCCCCAGCATTTT.